This TCR beta chain stems from a study of cytomegalovirus exposure and HLA in healthy donors. At the level of the study: There were approximately 85 million unique TCRs (from HLA-typed donors) in an early data release. Study-level findings and limits: A previous analysis found most TCR beta V segments productive roughly 87% or roughly 30% of the time. An analysis was carried out later, and it reportedly showed fewer N-insertions in an Asian-associated ancestry cluster than the roughly 670-donor mean.

The CDR3 is 14 amino acids. CDR1 SGHTA and CDR2 FQGNSA come from the germline V gene. Trimming took off 3 bases at V and 0 bases at J, with 9 bases between the two ends. PCR involved 60 Vbeta and 13 Jbeta primers. The protocol was immunoSEQ multiplex PCR, while the TCRdb copy is restricted to in-frame clones and leaves out a portion. The data hold 85,000 to 120,000 clones, with about 64% observed a single time. This clone was seen only once. Its specificity is unknown. The sequencing sample was made of PBMCs. This chain joins TRBV7-2 and TRBJ2-7, with D possibly TRBD1 on 5 matching bases. The sequence was collected from a female donor in good health and CMV-seronegative. CDR3 bases: TGTGCCAGCAGCTTCGGACATTTCTCCTACGAGCAGTACTTC. It translates to CASSFGHFSYEQYF.